This T cell receptor beta chain was sequenced for a study of CD8 T cells in ankylosing spondylitis. One entry per CDR3 protein, called by TCRdb with MiXCR from the 5' RACE reads. The data hold 150,000 to 200,000 distinct CDR3 sequences, with about 13% observed a single time. For this clonotype: Since a much larger clone is just one base distant, this may be a read error.

Trimming removed 0 bases from V and 3 bases from J, with 4 bases in between. This CDR3 is built from 12 residues. Germline V lookup: CDR1 SGHKS, CDR2 YYEKEE (reference sequence). The source is a male donor with ankylosing spondylitis or in good health (not recorded which). Sequences were obtained from blood, either unsorted or a sorted T cell fraction (not recorded which). The chain has TRBV5-5 and TRBJ2-7, with D uncertain. This chain's CDR3 is CASSLDYYEQYF. CDR3 bases: TGTGCCAGCAGCTTGGACTACTACGAGCAGTACTTC.